The clone carrying this TCR beta chain has more than one count but fewer than ten. Its specificity is not known. Distinct nucleotide sequences in the sample also encode this CDR3. The data are from a study of CD8+ T cells in alopecia areata. Study details: A regimen of oral tofacitinib, 5 to 10 mg twice daily, was given to treated patients. Study results and caveats: Lesional scalp, especially alopecia totalis/universalis, showed higher clonality than normal scalp.

It was cDNA, reverse transcribed from extracted RNA, that served as the sequencing template. Profiling relied on immunoSEQ multiplex PCR, and the TCRdb table lists in-frame clones only, not all of them. The profile covers about 150,000 clones, with around 47% appearing a single time and about 6.3% taken by the ten largest. The sorting of PBMCs gave CD4+ and CD8+ T cells. The source is a human donor with alopecia areata. Material for sequencing was CD4+ T cells sorted from blood.

CDR3 region: CASSILNTEAFF. The CDR3 DNA reads TGTGCCAGTAGTATTTTGAACACTGAAGCTTTCTTT. The chain uses TRBV19 and TRBJ1-1; no definite D call. This CDR3 is 12 amino acids long. Germline V gene sequence: CDR1 LNHDA, CDR2 SQIVND (reference sequence). Trimming left V 3 bases short and J 0 bases short, with 2 bases between.